The 3 T cell receptor beta chains given below trace back to one sample, sequenced in a study of sequential checkpoint blockade in melanoma. TCRdb's copy holds only in-frame clones and misses some; the assay was immunoSEQ multiplex PCR. The sample has approximately 12,000 clones; over 60% are singletons. The treatment denotes: randomized to nivolumab then ipilimumab (arm A) or the reverse (arm B). Specimen: CD8+ T cells sorted from blood (inferred from file names), collected from a patient given nivolumab and ipilimumab in sequence. The receptor source for this set is a human donor with melanoma.

J is TRBJ2-5 and V is TRBV7-9; D ambiguous. CDR3 length: 15 residues. The germline gives CDR1 SEHNR, CDR2 FQNEAQ (reference sequence). Trimming removed 4 bases from V and 2 bases from J, with 14 bases in between. The CDR3 reads CASSSNRVFQETQYF. The CDR3 DNA follows: TGTGCCAGCAGCTCGAACAGAGTCTTTCAAGAGACCCAGTACTTC.

This rearrangement joins TRBV28 to TRBJ1-1; unclear D gene. This CDR3 spans 12 amino acids. Deletions cut 3 bases from V and 6 bases from J, with 8 bases between. Germline V gives CDR1 MDHEN, CDR2 SYDVKM. CDR3 sequence: CASSLSDSEAFF. DNA for the CDR3: TGTGCCAGCAGTTTGTCAGACTCTGAAGCTTTCTTT.

This clone occurred once. V is TRBV4-1 and J is TRBJ2-1; D call uncertain. Germline values: CDR1 MGHRA, CDR2 YSYEKL. This CDR3 has 16 amino acids. The V end was cut by 1 base, the J end by 0 bases, with 10 bases between. The CDR3 nucleotides read TGCGCCAGCAGCCAAGCGGAGAGGAGCTCCTACAATGAGCAGTTCTTC. Translation: CASSQAERSSYNEQFF.